This T cell receptor beta chain was recorded in a study of control samples from healthy donors and cancer patients (dated by TCRdb to between 2020 and 2021). The trim is 3 bases for V and 4 bases for J, with a gap of 13 bases between the germline ends. The CDR3, from cysteine to phenylalanine, totals 15 residues. Here the CDR3 DNA is all that survives: 45 bases in frame from base 1. The germline V gene specifies MNHNS as CDR1 and SASEGT as CDR2. Comments on this clone: No antigen is known for it. No base quality information exists; no much larger clone differs at one position.

The library relied on the immunoSEQ multiplex PCR assay. Sourced from immuneACCESS, this table was stored by TCRdb with only in-frame sequences that have V and J called. A share of the clones is absent; for the studies checked, an unresolved V gene accounts for under half, and the remainder has no known explanation. The sample table shows 70,000 to 75,000 clones, and about 90% are seen once. 4% of the sample lies in the top ten. The V and J segments used are TRBV6-1 and TRBJ1-3; too little of a D gene remains to name it. What was sequenced was blood. The origin of this receptor is a woman aged 50 to 60 in good health. At the DNA level, the sequence is TGTGCCAGCAGTGATGTGTGGTCCGGGGGAAACACCATATATTTT. The translation is CASSDVWSGGNTIYF.